Listed below are T cell receptor beta chains from one sample, sequenced in a study of blood T cell repertoires in COVID-19. Repertoires were generated with immunoSEQ multiplex PCR, while TCRdb's copy carries only in-frame clones and drops some. The sample holds 150,000 to 200,000 clones, roughly 86% seen once. Input material: peripheral blood. The receptors come from a man aged 40-49 years with active or convalescent COVID-19. Both conserved end residues are part of each CDR3. D genes are given only for firm matches. Not all rows give a size; the values are once, few, many and, for expanded clones, a class.

d_call	j_call	v_call	clone_size	cdr3_aa	cdr3_nt
NA	TRBJ1-1	TRBV6-2/TRBV6-3	NA	CASSPSYGITEAFF	TGTGCCAGCAGCCCCTCCTATGGTATCACTGAAGCTTTCTTT
TRBD1	TRBJ1-5	TRBV6-5	NA	CASGQGTQPQHF	TGTGCCAGTGGACAGGGGACACAGCCCCAGCATTTT
NA	TRBJ2-2	TRBV4-2	NA	CASSQDLGGTGELFF	TGTGCCAGCAGCCAAGATTTGGGGGGTACCGGGGAGCTGTTTTTT
NA	TRBJ1-1	TRBV28	NA	CASSRIGLRVNTEAFF	TGTGCCAGCAGCCGGATTGGATTACGGGTGAACACTGAAGCTTTCTTT
TRBD1	TRBJ1-1	TRBV11-2	NA	CASSRQQGDVTEAFF	TGTGCCAGCAGCAGACAACAGGGGGATGTGACTGAAGCTTTCTTT
NA	TRBJ1-2	TRBV28	few	CASSLSARGYTF	TGTGCCAGCAGTTTGTCCGCTCGGGGCTACACCTTC
NA	TRBJ2-7	TRBV6-5	NA	CASSYEGGGSYEQYF	TGTGCCAGCAGTTACGAGGGAGGGGGGAGTTACGAGCAGTACTTC
NA	TRBJ1-2	TRBV5-4	NA	CASSLQGIYGYTF	TGTGCCAGCAGCTTGCAGGGAATCTATGGCTACACCTTC
TRBD1	TRBJ2-3	TRBV7-2	NA	CASSFDRGMRDTQYF	TGTGCCAGCAGCTTTGACAGGGGGATGAGAGATACGCAGTATTTT
TRBD1	TRBJ1-4	TRBV27	NA	CASSLGQGRREKLFF	TGTGCCAGCAGTTTAGGACAGGGAAGAAGGGAAAAACTGTTTTTT
TRBD2	TRBJ2-5	TRBV29-1	NA	CSAKRRGVAETQYF	TGCAGCGCCAAAAGGCGGGGGGTAGCTGAGACCCAGTACTTC
TRBD1	TRBJ2-7	TRBV5-6	few	CASSRDRGRDEQYF	TGTGCCAGCAGCCGCGACAGGGGGCGCGACGAGCAGTACTTC
NA	TRBJ1-1	TRBV6-1	NA	CASSEASVPVKTEAFF	TGTGCCAGCAGTGAAGCGTCGGTCCCCGTTAAGACTGAAGCTTTCTTT
NA	TRBJ1-2	TRBV12-3/TRBV12-4	once	CASSVLTGSGYTF	TGTGCCAGCTCGGTTTTAACAGGGAGCGGCTACACCTTC
NA	TRBJ1-2	TRBV15	NA	CATSSETGVNYGYTF	TGTGCCACCAGCAGCGAAACCGGGGTAAACTATGGCTACACCTTC
NA	TRBJ1-1	TRBV5-5	once	CASSFGLWGLTEAFF	TGTGCCAGCAGCTTTGGACTTTGGGGTCTCACTGAAGCTTTCTTT
NA	TRBJ2-3	TRBV4-2	NA	CASSPVTLGITDTQYF	TGTGCCAGCAGCCCCGTGACCCTCGGGATCACAGATACGCAGTATTTT
NA	TRBJ2-1	TRBV11-3	NA	CASSPRGGVYNEQFF	TGTGCCAGCAGCCCACGAGGGGGGGTCTACAATGAGCAGTTCTTC
TRBD1	TRBJ1-6	TRBV18	NA	CASSRTGDNSPLHF	TGTGCCAGCTCTCGGACAGGGGACAATTCACCCCTCCACTTT
TRBD1	TRBJ1-6	TRBV9	NA	CASSGSTGNSPLHF	TGTGCCAGCAGCGGATCGACAGGGAATTCACCCCTCCACTTT
NA	TRBJ1-2	TRBV6-1	NA	CASSEYNGYTF	TGTGCCAGCAGTGAATATAATGGCTACACCTTC
TRBD1	TRBJ1-2	TRBV5-1	NA	CASSFGQGLYGYTF	TGCGCCAGCAGCTTTGGACAGGGCCTCTATGGCTACACCTTC
NA	TRBJ2-1	TRBV10-3	NA	CAIRSGVSGHNEQFF	TGTGCCATCAGGAGTGGGGTTAGCGGCCACAATGAGCAGTTCTTC
TRBD1	TRBJ1-6	TRBV30	NA	CAWGTGRNSPLHF	TGTGCCTGGGGGACAGGGAGGAATTCACCCCTCCACTTT
NA	TRBJ2-3	TRBV7-2	NA	CASSLSGAPDTQYF	TGTGCCAGCAGCTTAAGTGGGGCCCCAGATACGCAGTATTTT
TRBD1	TRBJ1-5	TRBV7-2	few	CASSWTGGLGHQPQHF	TGTGCCAGCAGCTGGACAGGGGGGTTGGGGCATCAGCCCCAGCATTTT
TRBD1	TRBJ2-7	TRBV7-2	NA	CASSLGGQGGGEQYF	TGTGCCAGCAGCTTAGGAGGACAGGGAGGCGGCGAGCAGTACTTC
NA	TRBJ1-1	TRBV10-2	once	CASSDGRATNTEAFF	TGCGCCAGCAGTGACGGCAGGGCGACGAACACTGAAGCTTTCTTT
NA	TRBJ1-1	TRBV30	NA	CAWVDTRWTEAFF	TGTGCCTGGGTTGACACTCGATGGACTGAAGCTTTCTTT
TRBD2	TRBJ2-4	TRBV2	NA	CASRLRLAGGKNIQYF	TGTGCCAGCAGGCTAAGACTAGCGGGGGGGAAAAACATTCAGTACTTC
NA	TRBJ1-6	TRBV5-5	NA	CASSPRLVNSPLHF	TGTGCCAGCAGCCCGAGACTGGTGAATTCACCCCTCCACTTT
TRBD1	TRBJ2-1	TRBV12-3/TRBV12-4	NA	CASSSTGSNEQFF	TGTGCCAGCAGTTCGACAGGGAGTAATGAGCAGTTCTTC
TRBD1	TRBJ2-2	TRBV10-2	NA	CASEKQGATGELFF	TGCGCCAGCGAAAAACAGGGGGCCACCGGGGAGCTGTTTTTT
TRBD1	TRBJ1-2	TRBV9	NA	CASSGDSYGYTF	TGTGCCAGCAGCGGGGACAGCTATGGCTACACCTTC
TRBD1	TRBJ1-3	TRBV5-1	NA	CASSLRWDRDNTIYF	TGCGCCAGCAGCTTGCGGTGGGACAGGGATAACACCATATATTTT
NA	TRBJ1-1	TRBV30	NA	CAWSSDAGNTEAFF	TGTGCCTGGAGTTCCGACGCAGGGAACACTGAAGCTTTCTTT
TRBD1	TRBJ1-1	TRBV30	NA	CAWSPDRDRTEAFF	TGTGCCTGGAGTCCAGACCGGGACAGAACTGAAGCTTTCTTT
NA	TRBJ2-1	TRBV7-2	NA	CASSFQSGEYNEQFF	TGTGCCAGCAGCTTCCAAAGCGGAGAATACAATGAGCAGTTCTTC
TRBD1	TRBJ2-3	TRBV5-6	NA	CASSGRQGRTDTQYF	TGTGCCAGCAGCGGACGACAGGGTAGAACAGATACGCAGTATTTT
TRBD1	TRBJ2-7	TRBV10-3	NA	CAISVGQGVYEQYF	TGTGCCATCAGTGTGGGACAGGGTGTTTACGAGCAGTACTTC
NA	TRBJ1-2	TRBV20-1	few	CSASSGHGYTF	TGCAGTGCTAGCAGTGGTCATGGCTACACCTTC
NA	TRBJ1-1	TRBV5-4	NA	CASSPGIMNTEAFF	TGTGCCAGCAGCCCCGGTATAATGAACACTGAAGCTTTCTTT
TRBD1	TRBJ1-2	TRBV13	NA	CASSLRTGRLKNGYTF	TGTGCCAGCAGCCTCCGGACAGGGCGGTTGAAAAATGGCTACACCTTC
NA	TRBJ2-1	TRBV9	NA	CASSGRRVGEQFF	TGTGCCAGCAGCGGACGACGGGTGGGTGAGCAGTTCTTC
TRBD1	TRBJ1-1	TRBV2	once	CASKGTGVTEAFF	TGTGCCAGCAAGGGGACAGGGGTGACTGAAGCTTTCTTT
TRBD1	TRBJ1-1	TRBV5-1	NA	CASSHQGQGQNTEAFF	TGCGCCAGCAGCCACCAAGGACAGGGGCAGAACACTGAAGCTTTCTTT
NA	TRBJ1-5	TRBV4-3	once	CASSQDRQGGQPQHF	TGCGCCAGCAGCCAAGATCGGCAGGGCGGACAGCCCCAGCATTTT
TRBD2	TRBJ2-5	TRBV2	NA	CASNMGLGETQYF	TGTGCCAGCAACATGGGACTAGGGGAGACCCAGTACTTC
TRBD1	TRBJ1-2	TRBV5-6	NA	CASSLDRGPHYGYTF	TGTGCCAGCAGCTTGGACAGGGGGCCTCACTATGGCTACACCTTC